This is a list of T cell receptor beta chains from one sample in a study of CD8 T cells in Susac syndrome. Via MiXCR, TCRdb re-called the immunoSEQ multiplex PCR reads, giving one row per CDR3 protein. Of about 140,000 distinct CDR3 sequences listed, approximately 95% are singletons. The sequenced sample was CD4+ T cells from PBMCs. These receptors were taken from a human donor with Susac syndrome. Both conserved end residues are part of each CDR3. The D gene is left open where the match is weak. For some rows the clone size is stated as once, few or many, or as a class when expanded; others skip it.

V	size	D	J	DNA	CDR3
TRBV29-1	few	.	TRBJ2-5	TGCAGCGTTGCGAGGGGGGGCGGCGAGACCCAGTACTTC	CSVARGGGETQYF
TRBV20-1	.	.	TRBJ2-2	TGCAGTGCTAGGAGACGGCAGCCCTCCGGGGAGCTGTTTTTT	CSARRRQPSGELFF
TRBV20-1	.	TRBD2	TRBJ2-7	TGCAGTGTTGGGGGTCATACTAGCGATAAAAGCTCCTACGAGCAGTACTTC	CSVGGHTSDKSSYEQYF
TRBV23-1	.	.	TRBJ1-4	TGCGCCAGCAGTCGCGCGGCTAATGAAAAACTGTTTTTT	CASSRAANEKLFF
TRBV30	.	.	TRBJ1-1	TGTGCCTGGAGTGTACAGTTTGAAGCTTTCTTT	CAWSVQFEAFF
TRBV7-7	.	.	TRBJ2-2	TGTGCTAGCAGCTTAGCGCCCAACACCGGGGAGCTGTTTTTT	CASSLAPNTGELFF
TRBV3-1	.	.	TRBJ1-6	TGTGCCAGCAGTCAGGCCCAGGAGAATTCACCCCTCCACTTT	CASSQAQENSPLHF
TRBV5-4	.	.	TRBJ2-2	TGTGCCAGCAGCTTGTATGGCGGGGAGCTGTTTTTT	CASSLYGGELFF
TRBV28	once	.	TRBJ1-2	TGTGCCACCAACGAGGGCTCAGCTAACTATGGCTACACCTTC	CATNEGSANYGYTF
TRBV13	.	.	TRBJ2-1	TGTGCCAGCAGCTTAGATGAGAGGGAAGAGCAGTTCTTC	CASSLDEREEQFF
TRBV20-1	.	.	TRBJ1-1	TGCAGTGCTAGAGATTGGGCTGCGAACACTGAAGCTTTCTTT	CSARDWAANTEAFF
TRBV5-1	.	TRBD1	TRBJ1-2	TGCGCCAGCAGCTCGGAATTGACAGGGCATGGGGGCTACACCTTC	CASSSELTGHGGYTF
TRBV15	.	.	TRBJ2-2	TGTGCCACCAGCAGGGGGGGAGTGGCCAGCGATAGAAGAACCGGGGAGCTGTTTTTT	CATSRGGVASDRRTGELFF
TRBV11-2	.	.	TRBJ2-1	TGTGCCAGCAGCTTCCGTCCGGATAGCTCCTACAATGAGCAGTTCTTC	CASSFRPDSSYNEQFF
TRBV20-1	.	.	TRBJ2-7	TGCAGTGCTAGACTTCTAGAGACCTACGAGCAGTACTTC	CSARLLETYEQYF